This TCR beta chain was captured by sequencing in a study of blood T cell repertoires in COVID-19. Original analysis: Nucleated cell counts were estimated from reference gene primer amplification. Libraries were prepared by immunoSEQ multiplex PCR; TCRdb keeps only in-frame clonotypes and omits some of them. The DNA was the basis for D and trimming; V, J and clone size are from that table. The repertoire holds about 48,000 clones, with approximately 86% as singletons. V lost 4 bases and J 5 bases, leaving 9 bases between the germline ends. CDR1 KGHSH and CDR2 LQKENI come from the germline V gene. This CDR3 has 13 amino acids.

The rearrangement links TRBV18 to TRBJ1-5; D uncertain. Source material: peripheral blood. This TCR was recovered from a woman older than 75 with acute or convalescent COVID-19. The CDR3 here is CASSLGNHQPQHF. CDR3 nucleotides: TGTGCCAGCTCACTCGGGAATCATCAGCCCCAGCATTTT.